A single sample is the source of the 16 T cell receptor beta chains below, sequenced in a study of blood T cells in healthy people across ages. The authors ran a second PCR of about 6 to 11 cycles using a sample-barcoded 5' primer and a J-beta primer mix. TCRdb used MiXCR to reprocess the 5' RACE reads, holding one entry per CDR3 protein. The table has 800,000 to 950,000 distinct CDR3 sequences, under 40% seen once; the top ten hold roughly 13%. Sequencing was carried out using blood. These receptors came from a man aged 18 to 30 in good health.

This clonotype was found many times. This CDR3 is CATGDRSDTQYF. Here the CDR3 DNA reads TGTGCCACCGGAGACAGGTCAGATACGCAGTATTTT. V gene TRBV10-3 combines with J gene TRBJ2-3; D is possibly TRBD1 (6 bases). This CDR3 is built from 12 residues. V lost 10 bases and J 4 bases, leaving 12 bases between the germline ends. Germline values: CDR1 ENHRY, CDR2 SYGVKD.

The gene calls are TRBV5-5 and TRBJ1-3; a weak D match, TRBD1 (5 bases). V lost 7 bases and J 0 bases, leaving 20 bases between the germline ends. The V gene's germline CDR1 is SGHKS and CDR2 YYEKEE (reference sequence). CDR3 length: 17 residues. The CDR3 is CASRSSTGDLSGNTIYF. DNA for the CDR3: TGTGCCAGCCGTTCCTCCACAGGCGACCTCTCTGGAAACACCATATATTTT.

CDR3 DNA: TGCGCCAGCAGGCCCGGGACACCCCGTGGAGATACGCAGTATTTT. This encodes CASRPGTPRGDTQYF. This chain joins TRBV5-1 and TRBJ2-3; a weak D match, TRBD1 (6 bases). Between the trimmed V and J ends, which lost 5 bases and 5 bases, there was a span of 18 bases. CDR1 and CDR2 (germline): SGHRS, YFSETQ. The CDR3 has 15 amino acids.

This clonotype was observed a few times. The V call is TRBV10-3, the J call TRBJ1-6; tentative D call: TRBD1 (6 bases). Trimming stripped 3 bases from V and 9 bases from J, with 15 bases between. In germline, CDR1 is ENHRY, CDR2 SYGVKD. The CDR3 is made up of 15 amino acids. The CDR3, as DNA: TGTGCCATCAGTGAAACCGGGGGCCATCTTTCACCCCTCCACTTT. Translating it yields CAISETGGHLSPLHF.

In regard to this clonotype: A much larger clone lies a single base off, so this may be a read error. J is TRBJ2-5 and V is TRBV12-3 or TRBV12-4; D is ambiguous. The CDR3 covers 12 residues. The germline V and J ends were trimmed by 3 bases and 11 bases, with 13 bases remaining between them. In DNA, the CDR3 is TGTGCCAGCAGTTTTGCGACGACCCAGCAGTACTTC. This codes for CASSFATTQQYF.

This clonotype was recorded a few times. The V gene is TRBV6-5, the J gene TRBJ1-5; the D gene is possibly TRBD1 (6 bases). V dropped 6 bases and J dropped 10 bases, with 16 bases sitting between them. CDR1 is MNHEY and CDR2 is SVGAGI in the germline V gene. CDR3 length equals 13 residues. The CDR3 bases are TGTGCCAGCAGCACCGAGATCGGGGGCCCCCAGCATTTT. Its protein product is CASSTEIGGPQHF.

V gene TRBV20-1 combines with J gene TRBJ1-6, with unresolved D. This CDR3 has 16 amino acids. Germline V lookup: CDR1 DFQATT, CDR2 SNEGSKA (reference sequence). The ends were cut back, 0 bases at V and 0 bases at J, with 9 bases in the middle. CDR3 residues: CSAREGSSSYNSPLHF. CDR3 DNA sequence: TGCAGTGCTAGAGAGGGGAGTAGCTCCTATAATTCACCCCTCCACTTT.

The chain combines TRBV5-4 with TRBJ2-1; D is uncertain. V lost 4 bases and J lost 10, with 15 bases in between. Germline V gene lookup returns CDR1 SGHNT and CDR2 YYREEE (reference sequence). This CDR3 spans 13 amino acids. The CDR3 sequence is CASSTVGSYEQFF. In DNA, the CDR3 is TGTGCCAGCAGCACCGTTGGCTCCTACGAGCAGTTCTTC. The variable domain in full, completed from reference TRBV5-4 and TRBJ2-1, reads ETGVTQSPTHLIKTRGQQVTLRCSSQSGHNTVSWYQQALGQGPQFIFQYYREEENGRGNFPPRFSGLQFPNYSSELNVNALELDDSALYLCASSTVGSYEQFFGPGTRLTVL.

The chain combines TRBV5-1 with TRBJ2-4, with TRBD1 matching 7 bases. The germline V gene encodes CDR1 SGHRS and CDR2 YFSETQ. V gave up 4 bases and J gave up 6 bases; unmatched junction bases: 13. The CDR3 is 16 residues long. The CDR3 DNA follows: TGCGCCAGCAGCCTTTCAACAGGGGTAGGCGGAAACATTCAGTACTTC. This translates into CASSLSTGVGGNIQYF.

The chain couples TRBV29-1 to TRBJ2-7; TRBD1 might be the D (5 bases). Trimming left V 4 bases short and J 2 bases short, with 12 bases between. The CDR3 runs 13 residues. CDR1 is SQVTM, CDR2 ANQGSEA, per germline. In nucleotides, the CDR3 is TGCAGCGTTGTTTCAGGGATAGCCTACGAGCAGTACTTC. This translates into CSVVSGIAYEQYF.

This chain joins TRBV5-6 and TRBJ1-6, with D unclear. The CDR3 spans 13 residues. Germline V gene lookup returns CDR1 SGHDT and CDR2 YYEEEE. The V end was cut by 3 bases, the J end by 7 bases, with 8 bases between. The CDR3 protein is CASSSELNSPLHF. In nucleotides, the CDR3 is TGTGCCAGCAGCTCCGAGCTCAATTCACCCCTCCACTTT.

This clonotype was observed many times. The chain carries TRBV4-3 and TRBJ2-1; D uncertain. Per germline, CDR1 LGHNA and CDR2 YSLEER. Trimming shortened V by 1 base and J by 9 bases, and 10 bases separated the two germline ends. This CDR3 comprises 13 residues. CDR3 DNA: TGCGCCAGCAGCCAAGCCTCCGGCAGTGAGCAGTTCTTC. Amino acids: CASSQASGSEQFF.

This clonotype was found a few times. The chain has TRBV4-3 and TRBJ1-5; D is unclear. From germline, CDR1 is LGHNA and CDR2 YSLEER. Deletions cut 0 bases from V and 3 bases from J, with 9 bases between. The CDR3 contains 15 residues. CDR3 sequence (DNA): TGCGCCAGCAGCCAAGATTCCAGGAACAATCAGCCCCAGCATTTT. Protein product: CASSQDSRNNQPQHF.

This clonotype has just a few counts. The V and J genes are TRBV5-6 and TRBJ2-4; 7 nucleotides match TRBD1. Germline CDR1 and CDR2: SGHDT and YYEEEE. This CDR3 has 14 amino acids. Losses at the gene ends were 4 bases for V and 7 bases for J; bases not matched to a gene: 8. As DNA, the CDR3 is TGTGCCAGCAGCCCGGACAGGAAGCTGAACATTCAGTACTTC. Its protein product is CASSPDRKLNIQYF. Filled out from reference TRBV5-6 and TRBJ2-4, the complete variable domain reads DAGVTQSPTHLIKTRGQQVTLRCSPKSGHDTVSWYQQALGQGPQFIFQYYEEEERQRGNFPDRFSGHQFPNYSSELNVNALLLGDSALYLCASSPDRKLNIQYFGAGTRLSVL.

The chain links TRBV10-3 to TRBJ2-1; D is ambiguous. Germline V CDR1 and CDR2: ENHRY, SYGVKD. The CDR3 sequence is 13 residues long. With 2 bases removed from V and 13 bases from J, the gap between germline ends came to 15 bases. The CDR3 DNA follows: TGTGCCATCAGTGAGCCAAACAGAATCACCCAGTTCTTC. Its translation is CAISEPNRITQFF.

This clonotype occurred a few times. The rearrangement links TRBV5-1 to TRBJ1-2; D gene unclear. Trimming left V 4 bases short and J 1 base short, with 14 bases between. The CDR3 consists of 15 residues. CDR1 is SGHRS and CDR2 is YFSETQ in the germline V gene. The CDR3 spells CASSPTIDYNYGYTF. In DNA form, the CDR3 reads TGCGCCAGCAGCCCCACCATAGATTATAACTATGGCTACACCTTC.